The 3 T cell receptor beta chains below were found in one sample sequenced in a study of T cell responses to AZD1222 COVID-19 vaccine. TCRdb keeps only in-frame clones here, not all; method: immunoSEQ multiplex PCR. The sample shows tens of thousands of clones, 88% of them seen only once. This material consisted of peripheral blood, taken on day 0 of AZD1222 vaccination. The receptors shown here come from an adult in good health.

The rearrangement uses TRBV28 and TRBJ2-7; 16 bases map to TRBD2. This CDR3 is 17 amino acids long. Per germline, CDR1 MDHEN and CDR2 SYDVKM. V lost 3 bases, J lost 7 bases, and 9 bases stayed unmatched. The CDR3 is CASSFPGLAGGPSEQYF. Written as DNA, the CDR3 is TGTGCCAGCAGTTTCCCGGGACTAGCGGGAGGGCCGAGTGAGCAGTACTTC.

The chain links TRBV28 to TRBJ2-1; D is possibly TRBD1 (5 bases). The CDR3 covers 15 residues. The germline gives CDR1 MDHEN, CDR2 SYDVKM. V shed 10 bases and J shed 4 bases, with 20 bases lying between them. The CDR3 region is CATTPQARSYNEQFF. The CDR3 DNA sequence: TGTGCCACTACCCCACAGGCCAGATCGTACAATGAGCAGTTCTTC.

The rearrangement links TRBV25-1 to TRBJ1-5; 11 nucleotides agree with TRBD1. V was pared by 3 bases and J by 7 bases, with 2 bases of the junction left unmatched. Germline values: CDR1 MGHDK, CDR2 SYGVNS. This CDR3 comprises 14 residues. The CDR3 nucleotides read TGTGCCAGCAGTGAGGGACAGGGGGAACAGCCCCAGCATTTT. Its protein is CASSEGQGEQPQHF.